These 5 T cell receptor beta chains were all obtained from the same sample, sequenced in a study of blood T cell repertoires in COVID-19. TCRdb's table, derived via immunoSEQ multiplex PCR, lists solely in-frame clones and lacks some. The sample shows more than 45,000 clones, 80% to 90% of them seen only once. The specimen sequenced was peripheral blood. Receptors were obtained from a woman of 80 years or more with acute or convalescent COVID-19.

The chain employs TRBV19 and TRBJ1-2; TRBD1 might be the D (5 bases). V was clipped by 8 bases and J by 1 base, with 14 bases between them. The V gene's germline CDR1 is LNHDA and CDR2 SQIVND (reference sequence). The CDR3 runs to 14 residues. CDR3 nucleotides: TGTGCCAGTTTCCCCAGGCAGGGTAACTATGGCTACACCTTC. Its protein is CASFPRQGNYGYTF.

The chain uses TRBV2 and TRBJ1-1, with TRBD1 matching over 8 bases. With V trimmed by 5 bases and J by 1 base, 3 bases remained unmatched. The CDR3 has 14 amino acids. Germline V lookup: CDR1 SNHLY, CDR2 FYNNEI. The CDR3 protein is CASSYDRGNTEAFF. The DNA for the CDR3 is TGTGCCAGCAGTTACGACAGGGGGAACACTGAAGCTTTCTTT. The full variable domain, with the rest looked up from reference TRBV2 and TRBJ1-1, is EPEVTQTPSHQVTQMGQEVILRCVPISNHLYFYWYRQILGQKVEFLVSFYNNEISEKSEIFDDQFSVERPDGSNFTLKIRSTKLEDSAMYFCASSYDRGNTEAFFGQGTRLTVV.

The chain uses TRBV5-6 and TRBJ1-5, with a possible D match to TRBD1 (5 bases). The germline V and J ends were trimmed by 2 bases and 3 bases, with 9 bases remaining between them. This CDR3 comprises 14 residues. Germline assignment: CDR1 SGHDT and CDR2 YYEEEE. The CDR3 DNA follows: TGTGCCAGCAGCTTCGACAGCTACAATCAGCCCCAGCATTTT. As protein: CASSFDSYNQPQHF.

V usage is TRBV2 and J usage is TRBJ1-1; 7 positions agree with TRBD1. The V and J ends lost 3 bases and 6 bases, in that order; junction bases with no gene match: 7. The germline V gene has CDR1 SNHLY and CDR2 FYNNEI. The CDR3 sequence is 14 residues long. The CDR3 sequence is CASSEQGVRAEAFF. The CDR3 bases are TGTGCCAGCAGTGAGCAGGGGGTAAGGGCTGAAGCTTTCTTT.

This rearrangement joins TRBV3-1 (or the pseudogene TRBV3-2) to TRBJ1-3; a possible D gene is TRBD1 (6 bases). V was pared by 3 bases and J by 8 bases, with 17 bases between. The CDR3 has 15 residues. Germline assignment: CDR1 LGHDT and CDR2 YNNKEL (reference sequence). CDR3 in amino acids: CASSQVTKGGHTIYF. Written as DNA, the CDR3 is TGTGCCAGCAGCCAGGTGACAAAAGGGGGACACACCATATATTTT.